This TCR beta chain is drawn from a study of shared clonotypes between healthy human individuals. Study overall: The study used three CD4 naive, three CD4 memory, two CD8 naive and one CD8 memory plate per donor.

Several immunoSEQ plates received, in even portions, the genomic DNA of each subset. TCRdb's copy holds only in-frame clones and misses some; the assay was immunoSEQ multiplex PCR. The data show 1.6 million or so clones, with around 97% seen just once and more than 0.9% held by the top ten. CDR1 ENHRY and CDR2 SYGVKD come from the germline V gene. Trimming removed 4 bases from V and 7 bases from J, with 8 bases in between. The CDR3 extends over 11 amino acids. Caucasian adults living in Nashville, Tennessee, provided all samples. CD45RA+ naive and CD45RA-negative memory subsets were separated from CD4+ cells.

V is TRBV10-3 and J is TRBJ2-7; D ambiguous. The source of this sequence is a man aged 25-40 years in good health. The sequencing input was naive CD4+ T cells sorted from blood. The subset is: CD45RA+ positively selected. CDR3 loop: CAISAPWEQYF. DNA of the CDR3: TGTGCCATCAGTGCGCCGTGGGAGCAGTACTTC.